The rows below give T cell receptor beta chains drawn from one sample of a study of neurological immune-mediated disorders. TCRdb re-called the 5' RACE reads with MiXCR, one entry per CDR3 protein. The table includes 81,000 or so distinct CDR3 sequences, 4.5% to 6.5% detected once. The sample consisted of PBMCs. These TCRs come from a woman in her 30s with multiple sclerosis. CDR3s leave out the opening cysteine and the closing phenylalanine or tryptophan. Each record gives: CDR3 length, V gene, J gene, CDR3 protein.

11	TRBV15	TRBJ1-5	ATSREATEGRY
14	TRBV5-1	TRBJ2-7	ASSLGLQGSSYEQY
18	TRBV15	TRBJ2-3	ATSRDEAGGRIRRTDTQY
15	TRBV2	TRBJ2-1	ASRGGRQASTRDEQF
12	TRBV7-8	TRBJ2-5	ASRHDRVGETQY
12	TRBV5-1	TRBJ1-1	ASSLGQVNTEAF
14	TRBV19	TRBJ2-6	ASSLSGISGANVLT
15	TRBV24-1	TRBJ2-5	ATSDKLAGGYQETQY
12	TRBV5-6	TRBJ2-5	ASSLTGGSETQY
11	TRBV12-3/TRBV12-4	TRBJ1-1	ASSFIRDTEAF
12	TRBV20-1	TRBJ1-5	SARSGYHDQPQH
10	TRBV30	TRBJ1-2	AWGSVFIGYT
12	TRBV12-3/TRBV12-4	TRBJ2-4	ASSRGRAKNIQY
11	TRBV12-3/TRBV12-4	TRBJ2-3	ASSYPSTDTQY
9	TRBV20-1	TRBJ2-1	SARDGGEQF
15	TRBV12-3/TRBV12-4	TRBJ1-5	ASSLSFAGDSNQPQH
14	TRBV5-1	TRBJ2-3	ASSSGAGGPGDTQY
12	TRBV12-3/TRBV12-4	TRBJ2-7	ASSLGTGKYEQY
12	TRBV10-3	TRBJ2-7	AIRLGEGTSEQY
12	TRBV10-3	TRBJ1-2	AISEPRAHGRYT
14	TRBV7-8	TRBJ1-6	ASSLGRGDSNSPLH
13	TRBV3-1	TRBJ1-1	ASSHPQGGRTEAF
11	TRBV6-6	TRBJ2-1	ASSYGRHNEQF
11	TRBV12-3/TRBV12-4	TRBJ1-6	ASSLYRNSPLH
13	TRBV7-9	TRBJ2-1	ASSFGQGADNEQF
15	TRBV20-1	TRBJ2-2	SATRLANPANTGELF
12	TRBV5-1	TRBJ2-2	ASSLAGGTGELF
12	TRBV5-1	TRBJ2-7	ASSFGGIGNEQY
12	TRBV10-3	TRBJ1-2	AISESAGAGGYT
12	TRBV27	TRBJ1-6	ASSDRGIGSPLH
12	TRBV2	TRBJ2-5	ASSEVRAGETQY
16	TRBV6-5	TRBJ2-2	ASSFQTGGQSDTGELF
14	TRBV20-1	TRBJ2-3	SATGTSMGRFDTQY
12	TRBV12-3/TRBV12-4	TRBJ2-1	ATAKWTGNNEQF
12	TRBV5-1	TRBJ1-1	ASSLDGGYTEAF
15	TRBV15	TRBJ2-1	ATSREGGKSSYNEQF
14	TRBV28	TRBJ2-1	ASSATSESSYNEQF
11	TRBV5-1	TRBJ1-1	ASSWTGSGEAF
13	TRBV10-1	TRBJ2-1	ASSDGTSGRDEQF
12	TRBV29-1	TRBJ1-2	SVGGQDPPYGYT